This TCR beta chain was profiled in a study of molecular identifiers for immune sequencing clone quantification. Bulk libraries came from a prior protocol with listed TCR primers. TCRdb recomputed calls from the PCR reads with MiXCR, one row per CDR3 protein. The sample lists approximately 680,000 distinct CDR3 sequences; roughly 23% were seen once. A remark on this clonotype: Its antigen is not identified.

The study, taken as a whole, reports: Clones above 20 RNA copies contained over 97% of effector molecules and under 1% of naive molecules. Identical TCR molecules sharing a barcode could underestimate highly expanded clone sizes.

Sorting captured naive CD8 T cells as CD8+CD4-CCR7+CD45RA+. There are 15 residues in the CDR3. Germline V gene data show CDR1 as SGHAT and CDR2 as FQNNGV. Trimming pared 0 bases from V and 2 bases from J, leaving 7 bases between. Sequences were obtained from naive CD8+ T cells from blood, with Jurkat cell RNA spiked in. Specified subset: FACS-sorted CD8+CD4-CCR7+CD45RA+ naive T cells. The source of this sequence is a human donor in good health. Some libraries in this study had Jurkat cell RNA spiked in. The chain employs TRBV11-2 and TRBJ2-2; D unresolved. CDR3 sequence (DNA): TGTGCCAGCAGCTTAGATGTCAGCAACACCGGGGAGCTGTTTTTT. It specifies CASSLDVSNTGELFF.